This TCR beta chain was identified in a study of blood T cell repertoires in COVID-19. Study overall: Samples came from the United States, Italy and Spain, spanning acute and convalescent COVID-19. From T cells, B-cell-depleted T cells, or PBMCs came the material, which was cDNA or gDNA.

The germline CDR1 and CDR2 sequences are SGHKS and YYEKEE (reference sequence). This CDR3 spans 15 amino acids. V lost 1 base and J lost 1; bases outside the gene matches: 1. In the study's own analysis: Quantification of nucleated cells was approximated via reference gene primer amplification. Sequencing used immunoSEQ multiplex PCR; TCRdb keeps in-frame clones, though not all of them. V and J calls and clone size are as listed in that table; D and trimming were resolved from the DNA. The table records about 97,000 clones, approximately 84% of them present only once. The sequence was collected from a human donor in a cohort sampled during active COVID-19. The sample was peripheral blood. The V gene is TRBV5-5, the J gene TRBJ2-2, with TRBD1 matching over 7 bases. The CDR3 is CASSLRDRNTGELFF. For the CDR3, the DNA is TGTGCCAGCAGCTTGAGGGACAGGAACACCGGGGAGCTGTTTTTT.